A single sample gave rise to the 6 T cell receptor beta chains below, sequenced in a study of beta chain features in type 1 diabetes. cDNA synthesis used the whole RNA isolate, giving expressed TCRB sequences. Produced via immunoSEQ multiplex PCR; TCRdb's table is partial and in-frame only. The data hold under 400,000 clones, with 11% to 15% observed a single time. Sequenced input: central memory CD4+ T cells from blood. These receptor sequences come from a man aged 25-40 years in good health.

The chain uses TRBV11-1 and TRBJ2-3, with D possibly matching TRBD2 (5 bases). This CDR3 is built from 16 residues. V gave up 5 bases and J gave up 1 base, with 16 bases separating them. The V gene's germline CDR1 is SGHAT and CDR2 FQDESV (reference sequence). CDR3 nucleotide sequence: TGTGCCAGCAGCCCAACCAGCCGGGGAGGCACAGATACGCAGTATTTT. Translating gives CASSPTSRGGTDTQYF.

This sequence joins TRBV18 and TRBJ2-7; D possibly corresponds to TRBD1 (5 bases). Trimming removed 3 bases from V and 0 bases from J, with 9 bases in between. Germline V CDR1 and CDR2: KGHSH, LQKENI. CDR3 length: 14 amino acids. DNA of the CDR3: TGTGCCAGCTCACCCCAGACAGACTCCTACGAGCAGTACGTC. Translation: CASSPQTDSYEQYV.

The chain combines TRBV5-4 with TRBJ2-5, with a possible D match to TRBD2 (6 bases). The ends were cut back, 3 bases at V and 7 bases at J, with 16 bases in the middle. Germline V gene sequence: CDR1 SGHNT, CDR2 YYREEE (reference sequence). The CDR3 is 14 amino acids. CDR3 sequence (DNA): TGTGCCAGCAGCTCCGGGACTTCGGTGGGGACCCAGTACTTC. Protein: CASSSGTSVGTQYF. The entire variable domain, with the rest obtained from reference TRBV5-4 and TRBJ2-5, is as follows: ETGVTQSPTHLIKTRGQQVTLRCSSQSGHNTVSWYQQALGQGPQFIFQYYREEENGRGNFPPRFSGLQFPNYSSELNVNALELDDSALYLCASSSGTSVGTQYFGPGTRLLVL.

This clone was counted only a few times. The V call is TRBV7-2, the J call TRBJ1-6, with TRBD1 matching over 8 bases. The length of the CDR3 is 17 residues. With V trimmed by 2 bases and J by 7 bases, 10 bases remained unmatched. Germline V gives CDR1 SGHTA, CDR2 FQGNSA. CDR3 coding DNA: TGTGCCAGCAGCTTACCCCGGACAGGGATGCGAAATTCACCCCTCCACTTT. It is translated as CASSLPRTGMRNSPLHF.

This clone was picked up a small number of times. V is TRBV5-4 and J is TRBJ2-3, with D possibly called TRBD1 or TRBD2 (5 bases each). The CDR3 runs 15 residues. Germline V gives CDR1 SGHNT, CDR2 YYREEE (reference sequence). The V and J ends lost 4 bases and 0 bases respectively, with 12 bases between them. Here the CDR3 DNA reads TGTGCCAGCAGCGTGAGCGGACATAGCACAGATACGCAGTATTTT. Translating it yields CASSVSGHSTDTQYF.

There are a few counts of this clone. In nucleotides, the CDR3 is TGTGCCAGCCCCAGGCGGTTAAGGGTGAACTATGGCTACACCTTC. Translating gives CASPRRLRVNYGYTF. The rearrangement uses TRBV6-4 and TRBJ1-2; D is undetermined. V shed 8 bases and J shed 2 bases, with 18 bases lying between them. CDR1 and CDR2 (germline): MRHNA, SNTAGT. The CDR3 length is 15 residues.